The T cell receptor beta chain under discussion was sequenced for a study of CD8+ T cells in alopecia areata. TCR sequencing used cDNA made by reverse transcription of extracted RNA. The protocol was immunoSEQ multiplex PCR, while the TCRdb copy is restricted to in-frame clones and leaves out a portion. Among 110,000 to 150,000 clones listed, roughly 64% were seen once. This material consisted of CD4+ T cells sorted from blood, taken at week 0. The clonotype was recovered from a human donor with alopecia areata.

CDR3 loop: CASSLRYEQYF. As DNA, the CDR3 is TGTGCCAGCAGCTTACGCTACGAGCAGTACTTC. The chain is built from TRBV7-2 and TRBJ2-5; no clear D. The DNA end is more similar to TRBJ2-7, so the J call may be wrong. The CDR3 is 11 amino acids. Germline CDR1 and CDR2: SGHTA and FQGNSA.